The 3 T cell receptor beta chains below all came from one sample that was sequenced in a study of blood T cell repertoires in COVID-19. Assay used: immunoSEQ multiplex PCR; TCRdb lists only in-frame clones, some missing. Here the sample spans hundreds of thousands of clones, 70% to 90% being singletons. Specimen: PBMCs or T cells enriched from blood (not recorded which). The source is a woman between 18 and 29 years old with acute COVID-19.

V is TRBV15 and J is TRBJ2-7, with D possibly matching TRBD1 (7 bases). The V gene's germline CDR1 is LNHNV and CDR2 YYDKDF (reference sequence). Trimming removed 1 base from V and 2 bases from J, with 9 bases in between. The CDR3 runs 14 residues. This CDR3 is CATSRGGTAYEQYF. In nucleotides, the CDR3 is TGTGCCACCAGCAGAGGCGGGACAGCCTACGAGCAGTACTTC.

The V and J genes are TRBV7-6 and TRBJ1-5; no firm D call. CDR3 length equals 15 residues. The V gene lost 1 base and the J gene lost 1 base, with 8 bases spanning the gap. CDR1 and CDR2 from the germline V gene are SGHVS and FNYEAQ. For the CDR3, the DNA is TGTGCCAGCAGCTTAGAAGACGGGAGCAATCAGCCCCAGCATTTT. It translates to CASSLEDGSNQPQHF.

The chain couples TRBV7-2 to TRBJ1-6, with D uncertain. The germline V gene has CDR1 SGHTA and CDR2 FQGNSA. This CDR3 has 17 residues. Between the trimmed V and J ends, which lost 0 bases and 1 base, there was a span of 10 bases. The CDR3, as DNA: TGTGCCAGCAGCTTAGCCCGGGATCGGTCCTATAATTCACCCCTCCACTTT. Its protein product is CASSLARDRSYNSPLHF.